This T cell receptor (beta chain) appears in the sequencing data of a study of blood T cells in healthy people across ages. V was clipped by 7 bases and J by 4 bases, with 13 bases between them. This CDR3 comprises 13 residues. Germline V gene lookup returns CDR1 ENHRY and CDR2 SYGVKD. This clonotype appeared a few times. Every donor provided roughly 10 milliliters of peripheral blood. The second PCR ran about 6 to 11 cycles with a sample-barcoded 5' primer and J-beta primers. TCRdb reprocessed the 5' RACE reads with MiXCR, giving one entry per CDR3 protein. The data show some 1,000,000 distinct CDR3 sequences, under 30% seen once. These sequences were also reported in another study, on T cells of mothers and their children.

This TCR derives from a girl aged 2-15 years in good health. The chain joins TRBV10-3 to TRBJ1-1; D uncertain. Sequenced material: blood. CDR3 sequence: CAIKNDGLTEAFF. CDR3 sequence (DNA): TGTGCCATCAAAAACGACGGACTCACTGAAGCTTTCTTT.